This TCR beta chain was recovered during a study of immune heterogeneity within non-small cell lung tumors (dated by TCRdb to the late 2010s). Regarding the study in general: By histology, the tumors included about nine non-squamous carcinomas, a few squamous cell carcinomas and 1 tumor not otherwise specified. The study combined whole-exome sequencing, RNA-seq and TCR beta repertoire sequencing of multiple spatially distinct regions from each NSCLC tumor to examine intratumoral immune heterogeneity. For mutant peptides 8 to 11 amino acids long, netMHCpan-3.0 predicted neoantigen binding to the HLA alleles of each patient. Transcriptome data were available for just 40 to 50 loci from about 12 patients, whereas TCR repertoire analysis spanned under 60 tumor loci from about 15 patients.

For the TCR template, genomic DNA was extracted from bulk tumor tissue, and roughly 600 ng of gDNA was amplified for each sample. During surgery, multiple biopsies were taken from each primary tumor, with sampling sites spaced as far apart as possible within the tumor mass. Patients in the study cohort, which was described as untreated, were newly diagnosed NSCLC cases going through curative surgery. Donors were some 15 newly diagnosed non-small cell lung cancer patients undergoing surgery with curative intent. A couple of independent pathologists reviewed the resected tumor masses. Only high-quality DNA and RNA samples were carried forward to sequencing. Overall study outcomes, separate from this receptor: Individual patients mostly had different high-frequency TCR beta clonotypes. Within a patient, the same dominant CDR3B clonotypes appeared at multiple loci, but different tumor locations also contained unique high-frequency clones. Local tumor mutational burden and local T-cell repertoire clonality had a statistically significant but moderate positive correlation (R about 0.3).

The CDR3 measures 16 amino acids from cysteine to phenylalanine. Only the CDR3 DNA stays, 48 bases, in frame from base 1. The germline ends are 17 bases apart after V is trimmed by 2 bases and J by 2 bases. The germline V gene sets CDR1 to SGHRS and CDR2 to YFSETQ. This clonotype was detected a few times. This clone's antigen is unknown. Within one base of it there is no much larger clone, and no base qualities were kept. A multiplex PCR system amplified the TCR beta CDR3 region, with a first 10-cycle round using 32 V-gene forward and 13 J-gene reverse primers. The first PCR round used a QIAGEN Multiplex PCR Kit, and the primer sequences were filed in Chinese patent CN105087789A. In a second PCR round, Illumina universal primers were added with the Phusion High-Fidelity PCR Kit. Paired-end sequencing of TCR libraries was carried out on the Illumina HiSeq X Ten platform at a read length of 151 bp. Per the authors' processing: Reads lacking multiplex PCR primers were removed with Cutadapt, read pairs were merged with PEAR, and CDR3 regions were called with MiXCR default settings. Repertoire diversity was assessed by Shannon entropy, and clonality was calculated as one minus the Shannon entropy divided by the ln of the count of productive unique sequences. Clonotypes present at frequencies of at least 0.5% were defined as dominant or high-frequency T-cell clones. In TCRdb, the public reads were trimmed at Q25 with fastp and aligned with MiXCR, with productive beta chains retained. For every CDR3 protein sequence, its rows merge into one entry that carries the most common genes and DNA. These V and J calls are TCRdb output, not the study's own analysis. The sample records more than 9,500 distinct CDR3 sequences, around a fifth of which are singletons. Around 4.3% of the sample comes from the top ten.

The receptor was isolated from a man aged 60 to 69 with non-small cell lung cancer. Sequenced sample: lung tumor tissue. The sequence is built from TRBV5-1 and TRBJ2-7, with no confidently assigned D gene. The nucleotide sequence is given as TGCGCCAGCAGCTTTATCCCAGAAAAAAGTCCCTACGAGCAGTACTTC. Protein translation: CASSFIPEKSPYEQYF.